Listed below are T cell receptor beta chains from one sample, sequenced in a study of T cells in narcolepsy. Sequencing was performed with immunoSEQ multiplex PCR; in TCRdb, only in-frame clones are kept and a portion is missing. The sample includes about 29,000 clones, 87% of them seen just once. Material: memory (CD45RA-) CD4+ T cells from blood. These TCRs come from a human donor in good health. Both conserved end residues are part of each CDR3. A D gene is named only where the DNA matches it firmly. Some rows mark clone size as missing; the rest say once, few, many or name a class of expanded clone.

DNA	CDR3	size	length	J	D	V
TGTGCCAGCAGTGAGTGGGGGGGCGATGAGCAGTTCTTC	CASSEWGGDEQFF	NA	13	TRBJ2-1	NA	TRBV2
TGTGCCATCAGGTTGACCTCTGGAAACACCATATATTTT	CAIRLTSGNTIYF	NA	13	TRBJ1-3	NA	TRBV10-3
TGTGCCAGCAGTGCTAGCAGACAGGGGAGCACTGAAGCTTTCTTT	CASSASRQGSTEAFF	once	15	TRBJ1-1	TRBD1	TRBV25-1
TGTGCCAGCACCCCCGGGGACAGGGGAGAAAAACTGTTTTTT	CASTPGDRGEKLFF	NA	14	TRBJ1-4	TRBD1	TRBV5-8
TGCGCCAGCAGCCAAGTCGGACAGGGATTACGTGAAAAACTGTTTTTT	CASSQVGQGLREKLFF	NA	16	TRBJ1-4	TRBD1	TRBV4-1
TGTGCCTGGAACATAGAGATGAACACTGAAGCTTTCTTT	CAWNIEMNTEAFF	NA	13	TRBJ1-1	NA	TRBV30
TGCGCCAGCAGCCCCGGACTAGCGGGAGGAGTCCACGAGCAGTACTTC	CASSPGLAGGVHEQYF	NA	16	TRBJ2-7	TRBD2	TRBV4-1
TGTGCCAGCAGCTTAGACAGCTCCTATAATTCACCCCTCCACTTT	CASSLDSSYNSPLHF	NA	15	TRBJ1-6	NA	TRBV7-2
TGTGCCTGGAGTGTAAAGGCAGGGGCCGAGCAGTACTTC	CAWSVKAGAEQYF	NA	13	TRBJ2-7	NA	TRBV30
TGCGCCAGCAGCTTGGCCCGACCGTCCTACAATGAGCAGTTCTTC	CASSLARPSYNEQFF	NA	15	TRBJ2-1	NA	TRBV5-1
TGTGCCAGCAGCCCCAGGGGCAGGGAGAACACCGGGGAGCTGTTTTTT	CASSPRGRENTGELFF	NA	16	TRBJ2-2	NA	TRBV7-9
TGTGCCAGCAGTTACCTTCCGGACAGGGGTAGGGATGAGCAGTTCTTC	CASSYLPDRGRDEQFF	NA	16	TRBJ2-1	TRBD1	TRBV6-6
TGTGCCAGCAGCTTTAGACAGGGAAACAGGTACTTC	CASSFRQGNRYF	NA	12	TRBJ2-7	TRBD1	TRBV5-4
TGTGCCAGCAGTAGTGGACTAGCGGGCAAAAACATTCAGTACTTC	CASSSGLAGKNIQYF	NA	15	TRBJ2-4	TRBD2	TRBV9
TGTGCCAGCAGTGAACTTGTCAAGGGAAAGACCCAGTACTTC	CASSELVKGKTQYF	NA	14	TRBJ2-5	NA	TRBV11-2
TGTGCCAGCAGCCCAAGACGGGACAATGAGCAGTTCTTC	CASSPRRDNEQFF	NA	13	TRBJ2-1	NA	TRBV9
TGTGCCAGCAGCTCCGGCGCAGGAAACTATGGCTACACCTTC	CASSSGAGNYGYTF	few	14	TRBJ1-2	NA	TRBV5-3
TGTGCCAGCAGCTTACAACAGGGGAGCTCCTATAATTCACCCCTCCACTTT	CASSLQQGSSYNSPLHF	NA	17	TRBJ1-6	TRBD1	TRBV13
TGTGCCAGCAGTGAATATGGGGACACAGAGACCCAGTACTTC	CASSEYGDTETQYF	NA	14	TRBJ2-5	NA	TRBV25-1
TGTGCCAGCAGCTTAGGACAGGTCCTCAACTATGGCTACACCTTC	CASSLGQVLNYGYTF	NA	15	TRBJ1-2	TRBD1	TRBV5-6
TGTGCCAGTAGCCTAGACCTTGCAGCCCAGGACAGGGGTAATCAGCCCCAGCATTTT	CASSLDLAAQDRGNQPQHF	NA	19	TRBJ1-5	TRBD1	TRBV19